A single sample gave rise to the 24 T cell receptor beta chains below, sequenced in a study of graft-versus-host responses after intestinal transplantation. Clones were read by immunoSEQ multiplex PCR, and TCRdb kept only the in-frame ones, dropping some. The table lists around 17,000 clones, around 82% of them singletons. Graft tissue was processed to release intraepithelial and lamina propria lymphocytes. The sequencing used ileum tissue, collected 17 days after transplant. These receptors were taken from a human patient who received an intestinal transplant, so some T cells may come from the graft donor.

This chain links TRBV5-1 with TRBJ2-1; tentative D call: TRBD2 (6 bases). The CDR3 has 13 amino acids. Per the germline V gene, CDR1 is SGHRS and CDR2 is YFSETQ. V was clipped by 0 bases and J by 9 bases, with 10 bases between them. Here the CDR3 DNA reads TGCGCCAGCAGCTTGGGGGAGCGGGTTGAGCAGTTCTTC. This translates into CASSLGERVEQFF.

The chain carries TRBV4-3 and TRBJ1-2, with D perhaps TRBD1 (6 bases). The CDR3 is made up of 15 amino acids. Germline V gene sequence: CDR1 LGHNA, CDR2 YSLEER. V dropped 1 base and J dropped 2 bases, with 11 bases sitting between them. The CDR3 region is CASSQVRQGNYGYTF. In DNA, the CDR3 is TGCGCCAGCAGCCAAGTCCGCCAGGGGAACTATGGCTACACCTTC.

The V call is TRBV28, the J call TRBJ2-7; TRBD1 agrees at 7 bases. This CDR3 is 15 amino acids long. Germline assignment: CDR1 MDHEN and CDR2 SYDVKM. V shed 7 bases and J 3 bases; nucleotides not matched to a gene: 12. Here the CDR3 DNA reads TGTGCCAGCAACTCGGACAGGACGACAAACTACGAGCAGTACTTC. It codes for CASNSDRTTNYEQYF.

The chain is built from TRBV28 and TRBJ1-5, with TRBD1 matching 8 bases. This CDR3 contains 15 residues. With V trimmed by 5 bases and J by 6 bases, 9 bases remained unmatched. Germline assignment: CDR1 MDHEN and CDR2 SYDVKM. This CDR3 is CASSLGTGTAQPQHF. CDR3 coding DNA: TGTGCCAGCAGTCTCGGGACAGGAACAGCTCAGCCCCAGCATTTT.

This sequence joins TRBV10-2 and TRBJ2-1; 10 nucleotides line up with TRBD2. Trimming removed 4 bases from V and 0 bases from J; junction bases left unmatched: 9. The CDR3 has 18 amino acids. CDR1 is WSHSY and CDR2 is SAAADI in the germline V gene. The CDR3 nucleotides are TGCGCCAGCAGTGGACTAGCGGGCTGGGGGAGCTCCTACAATGAGCAGTTCTTC. As protein: CASSGLAGWGSSYNEQFF.

The chain uses TRBV9 and TRBJ2-3, with D possibly being TRBD2 (5 bases). CDR1 and CDR2 from the germline V gene are SGDLS and YYNGEE. The CDR3 consists of 15 residues. Trimming shortened V by 3 bases and J by 4 bases, and 15 bases separated the two germline ends. The CDR3 sequence is CASSAQMGSPDTQYF. CDR3 in DNA: TGTGCCAGCAGCGCCCAAATGGGGAGCCCAGATACGCAGTATTTT.

The V gene is TRBV4-3, the J gene TRBJ2-5; 9 bases are shared with TRBD2. The J call may be mistaken, given a closer DNA end match to TRBJ2-7. The length of the CDR3 is 16 residues. Germline CDR1 and CDR2: LGHNA and YSLEER. Here the CDR3 DNA reads TGCGCCAGCAGCCAGGGAGGTACTAGCGGGCCATACGAGCAGTACTTC. It is translated as CASSQGGTSGPYEQYF.

The chain has TRBV19 and TRBJ1-5, with a tentative D call TRBD1 (5 bases). CDR3 length equals 15 residues. The V end was cut by 3 bases, the J end by 10 bases, with 19 bases between. CDR1 is LNHDA, CDR2 SQIVND, per germline (reference sequence). CDR3 sequence reads: CASSITGLDSQPQHF. The CDR3 bases are TGTGCCAGTAGTATCACCGGGCTCGACAGCCAACCCCAGCATTTT. Filled out from reference TRBV19 and TRBJ1-5, the complete variable domain reads DGGITQSPKYLFRKEGQNVTLSCEQNLNHDAMYWYRQDPGQGLRLIYYSQIVNDFQKGDIAEGYSVSREKKESFPLTVTSAQKNPTAFYLCASSITGLDSQPQHFGDGTRLSIL.

The genes are TRBV2 and TRBJ2-7; D remains unclear. With 4 bases removed from V and 2 bases from J, the gap between germline ends came to 12 bases. The CDR3 runs 14 residues. Per germline, CDR1 SNHLY and CDR2 FYNNEI. CDR3 amino acids: CASSVVRQAYEQYF. DNA of the CDR3: TGTGCCAGCAGTGTTGTCCGCCAAGCCTACGAGCAGTACTTC.

The gene calls are TRBV7-9 and TRBJ1-4, with 9 bases lining up with TRBD1. Germline CDR1 is SEHNR and CDR2 is FQNEAQ (reference sequence). The CDR3 has 16 amino acids. The V gene end was trimmed by 6 bases and the J gene end by 3 bases; junction bases not matched to a gene: 8. The CDR3 bases are TGTGCCAGCAGTGAGCTGGGGACAGGGTCTAATGAAAAACTGTTTTTT. Protein sequence: CASSELGTGSNEKLFF.

The chain is built from TRBV27 and TRBJ2-2; TRBD2 matches 8 bases. Germline V gene lookup returns CDR1 MNHEY and CDR2 SMNVEV (reference sequence). CDR3 length: 15 residues. V was pared by 3 bases and J by 7 bases, with 7 bases of the junction left unmatched. The CDR3 DNA reads TGTGCCAGCAGTTTGCGGGAGGCCCGGTTCGGGGAGCTGTTTTTT. It encodes CASSLREARFGELFF.

The V gene is TRBV28, the J gene TRBJ1-6; D gene uncertain. Trimming left V 5 bases short and J 7 bases short, with 9 bases between. The germline V gene has CDR1 MDHEN and CDR2 SYDVKM. CDR3 length equals 13 residues. The CDR3 region is CASSHSENSPLHF. The CDR3 nucleotides are TGTGCCAGCAGTCACAGTGAGAATTCACCCCTCCACTTT.

This clone was seen a few times. At the DNA level, this CDR3 is encoded by other sequences in the same sample as well. The genes are TRBV28 and TRBJ2-5, with 12 bases matching TRBD1. The CDR3 runs to 18 residues. Germline values: CDR1 MDHEN, CDR2 SYDVKM. The junction had 11 bases not matched to a gene; V was cut back by 1 base and J by 5 bases. The CDR3 is CASSLSSFGTGGWETQYF. The DNA for the CDR3 is TGTGCCAGCAGTTTATCAAGTTTTGGGACAGGGGGCTGGGAGACCCAGTACTTC. The whole variable domain, remainder taken from reference TRBV28 and TRBJ2-5, is DVKVTQSSRYLVKRTGEKVFLECVQDMDHENMFWYRQDPGLGLRLIYFSYDVKMKEKGDIPEGYSVSREKKERFSLILESASTNQTSMYLCASSLSSFGTGGWETQYFGPGTRLLVL.

V gene TRBV5-6 combines with J gene TRBJ1-1; D is unclear. V was cut by 2 bases and J by 4 bases, with 15 bases left in between. CDR1 SGHDT and CDR2 YYEEEE come from the germline V gene. The CDR3 loop spans 15 amino acids. In nucleotides, the CDR3 is TGTGCCAGCAGCTTCACCAGGATATGGGGCACTGAAGCTTTCTTT. Translation gives CASSFTRIWGTEAFF.

The chain recombines TRBV27 with TRBJ2-7; TRBD1 is a possible D gene (6 bases). CDR3 length: 13 amino acids. V lost 6 bases, J lost 4 bases, and 13 bases lay in between. Germline-derived CDR1 and CDR2 are MNHEY and SMNVEV (reference sequence). This chain's CDR3 is CASRLGQFYEQYF. As DNA, the CDR3 is TGTGCCAGCAGACTTGGACAGTTTTACGAGCAGTACTTC.

The chain uses TRBV9 and TRBJ2-1; 10 bases map to TRBD2. J lost 4 bases, V lost 4 bases, and 5 bases had no gene match. Germline CDR1 reads SGDLS; CDR2 reads YYNGEE. This CDR3 contains 15 residues. CDR3 nucleotide sequence: TGTGCCAGCAGCCCCGGGACTAGCGTGTACAATGAGCAGTTCTTC. This encodes CASSPGTSVYNEQFF.

This clone has just a few counts. The V and J genes are TRBV6-5 and TRBJ2-7; no clear D. The V gene's germline CDR1 is MNHEY and CDR2 SVGAGI. The CDR3 totals 11 residues. The CDR3 here is CFEDASYEQYF. The CDR3 region has the DNA TGTTTCGAGGACGCATCCTACGAGCAGTACTTC.

The rearrangement joins TRBV2 to TRBJ1-2; no clear D gene. The CDR3 sequence is 15 residues long. Germline CDR1 SNHLY, CDR2 FYNNEI. Trimming shortened V by 1 base and J by 4 bases, and 13 bases separated the two germline ends. CDR3 amino acids: CASSEEEPNVYGYTF. The DNA for the CDR3 is TGTGCCAGCAGTGAAGAGGAACCCAACGTCTATGGCTACACCTTC.

The chain uses TRBV6-5 and TRBJ2-7, with D possibly TRBD1 on 6 matching bases. V dropped 4 bases and J dropped 1 base, with 11 bases sitting between them. Germline-derived CDR1 and CDR2 are MNHEY and SVGAGI. This CDR3 contains 14 residues. CDR3 protein: CASSLTGPSYEQYF. The CDR3 coding sequence is TGTGCCAGCAGTTTGACAGGACCGTCCTACGAGCAGTACTTC.

V usage is TRBV28 and J usage is TRBJ2-7, with 12 bases identical to TRBD2. Germline CDR1 and CDR2: MDHEN and SYDVKM. V lost 4 bases and J lost 5; bases outside the gene matches: 9. CDR3 length equals 16 residues. This chain's CDR3 is CASSSPLAGGQDEQYF. CDR3 in DNA: TGTGCCAGCAGTTCCCCCCTAGCGGGAGGGCAGGACGAGCAGTACTTC.

The V call is TRBV4-2, the J call TRBJ2-1, with D unclear. Germline V gene sequence: CDR1 LGHNA, CDR2 YNFKEQ. Trimming removed 4 bases from V and 8 bases from J, with 15 bases in between. The CDR3 totals 14 residues. The CDR3 sequence: CASSRPLESYEQFF. In DNA form, the CDR3 reads TGTGCCAGCAGCCGACCCCTAGAGAGCTATGAGCAGTTCTTC.

Written as DNA, the CDR3 is TGTGCCATCAGTGCCCCTGACCGGGGGGATCACTGGAACACCGGGGAGCTGTTTTTT. Translation: CAISAPDRGDHWNTGELFF. The chain couples TRBV10-3 to TRBJ2-2, with 7 bases aligning to TRBD2. The V and J ends lost 4 bases and 1 base, in that order; junction bases with no gene match: 15. CDR1 and CDR2 (germline): ENHRY, SYGVKD. This CDR3 is 19 amino acids long.

The V and J genes are TRBV28 and TRBJ2-1; D gene uncertain. The CDR3 runs to 15 residues. CDR1 is MDHEN and CDR2 is SYDVKM in the germline V gene. V was clipped by 5 bases and J by 0 bases, with 11 bases between them. The CDR3: CASSPLRLSYNEQFF. The DNA of the CDR3 is TGTGCCAGCAGTCCGCTTAGACTCTCCTACAATGAGCAGTTCTTC.

This chain uses TRBV4-1 with TRBJ2-7; 11 positions agree with TRBD1. The junction had 7 bases not matched to a gene; V was cut back by 2 bases and J by 4 bases. This CDR3 has 16 amino acids. Germline CDR1 and CDR2: MGHRA and YSYEKL. CDR3 residues: CASSQSLGTGGYEQYF. The CDR3 DNA follows: TGCGCCAGCAGCCAAAGCCTCGGGACAGGGGGATACGAGCAGTACTTC.